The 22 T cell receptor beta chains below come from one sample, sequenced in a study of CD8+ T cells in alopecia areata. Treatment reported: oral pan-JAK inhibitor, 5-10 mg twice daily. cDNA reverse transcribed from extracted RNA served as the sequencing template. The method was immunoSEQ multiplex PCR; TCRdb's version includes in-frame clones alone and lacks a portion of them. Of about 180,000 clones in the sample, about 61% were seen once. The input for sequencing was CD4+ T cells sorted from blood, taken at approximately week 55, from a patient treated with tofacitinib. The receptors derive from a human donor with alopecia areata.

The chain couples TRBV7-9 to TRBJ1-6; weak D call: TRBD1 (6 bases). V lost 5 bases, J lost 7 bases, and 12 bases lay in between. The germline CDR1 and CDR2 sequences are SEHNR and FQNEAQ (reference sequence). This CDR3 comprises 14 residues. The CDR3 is CASSAWTANSPLHF. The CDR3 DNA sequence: TGTGCCAGCAGCGCATGGACAGCGAATTCACCCCTCCACTTT.

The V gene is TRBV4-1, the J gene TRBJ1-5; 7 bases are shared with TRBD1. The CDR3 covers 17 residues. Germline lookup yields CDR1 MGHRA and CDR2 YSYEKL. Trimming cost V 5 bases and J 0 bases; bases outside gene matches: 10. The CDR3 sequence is CASSNFVGTDSNQPQHF. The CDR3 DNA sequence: TGCGCCAGCAGCAACTTCGTTGGGACAGATAGCAATCAGCCCCAGCATTTT.

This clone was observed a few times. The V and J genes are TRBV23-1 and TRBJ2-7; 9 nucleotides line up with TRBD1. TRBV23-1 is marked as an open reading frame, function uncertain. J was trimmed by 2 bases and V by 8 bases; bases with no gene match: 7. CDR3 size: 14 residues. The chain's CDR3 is CASRDREATYEQYF. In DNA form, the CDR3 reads TGCGCCAGCCGGGACAGGGAGGCAACCTACGAGCAGTACTTC.

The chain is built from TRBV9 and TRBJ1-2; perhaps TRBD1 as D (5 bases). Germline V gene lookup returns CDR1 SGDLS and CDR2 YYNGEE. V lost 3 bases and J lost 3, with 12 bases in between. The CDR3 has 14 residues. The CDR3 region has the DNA TGTGCCAGCAGCGCCCCAGGGAACTACTATGGCTACACCTTC. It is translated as CASSAPGNYYGYTF.

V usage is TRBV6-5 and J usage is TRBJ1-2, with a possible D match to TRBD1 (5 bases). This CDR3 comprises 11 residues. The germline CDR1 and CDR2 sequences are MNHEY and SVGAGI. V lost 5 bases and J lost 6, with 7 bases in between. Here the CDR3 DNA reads TGTGCCAGCAGTCCGGGGCATGGCTACACCTTC. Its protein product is CASSPGHGYTF.

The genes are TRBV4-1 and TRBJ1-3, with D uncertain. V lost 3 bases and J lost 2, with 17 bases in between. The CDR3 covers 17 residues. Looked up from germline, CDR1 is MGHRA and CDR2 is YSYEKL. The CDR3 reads CASSQLAAVGTGNTIYF. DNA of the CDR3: TGCGCCAGCAGCCAGCTGGCCGCGGTGGGGACTGGAAACACCATATATTTT.

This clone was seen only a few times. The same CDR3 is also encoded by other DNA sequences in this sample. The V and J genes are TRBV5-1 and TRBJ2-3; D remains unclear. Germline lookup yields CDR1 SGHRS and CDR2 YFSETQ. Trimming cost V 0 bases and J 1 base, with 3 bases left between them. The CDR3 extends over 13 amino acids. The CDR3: CASSLEGTDTQYF. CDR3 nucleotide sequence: TGCGCCAGCAGCTTGGAAGGCACAGATACGCAGTATTTT.

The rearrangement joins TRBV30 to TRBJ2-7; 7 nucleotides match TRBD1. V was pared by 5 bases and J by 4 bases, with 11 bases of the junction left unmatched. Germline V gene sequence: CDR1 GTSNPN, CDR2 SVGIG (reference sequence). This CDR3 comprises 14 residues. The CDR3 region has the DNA TGTGCCTGGGCTTGGACAGGAAGGGAGTACGAGCAGTACTTC. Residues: CAWAWTGREYEQYF.

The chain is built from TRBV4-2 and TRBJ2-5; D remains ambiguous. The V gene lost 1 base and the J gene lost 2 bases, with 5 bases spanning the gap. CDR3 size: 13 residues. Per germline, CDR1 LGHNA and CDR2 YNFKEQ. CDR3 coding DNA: TGTGCCAGCAGCCAAGGGATACAAGAGACCCAGTACTTC. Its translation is CASSQGIQETQYF.

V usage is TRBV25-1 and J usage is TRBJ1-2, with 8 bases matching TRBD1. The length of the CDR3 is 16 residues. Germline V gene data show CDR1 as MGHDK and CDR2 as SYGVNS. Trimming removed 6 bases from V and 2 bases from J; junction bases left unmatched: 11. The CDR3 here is CASSPFPGGANYGYTF. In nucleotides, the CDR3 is TGTGCCAGCAGCCCCTTCCCAGGGGGCGCAAACTATGGCTACACCTTC.

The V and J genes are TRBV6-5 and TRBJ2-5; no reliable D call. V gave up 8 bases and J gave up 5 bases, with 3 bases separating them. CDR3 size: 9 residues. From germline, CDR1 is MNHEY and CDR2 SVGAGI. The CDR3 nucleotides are TGTGCCAGCGGGGAGACCCAGTACTTC. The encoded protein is CASGETQYF.

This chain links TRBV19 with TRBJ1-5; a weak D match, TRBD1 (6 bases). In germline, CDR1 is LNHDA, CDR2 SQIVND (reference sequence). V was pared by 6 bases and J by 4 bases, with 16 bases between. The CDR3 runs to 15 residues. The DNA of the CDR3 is TGTGCCAGTAGGGACAGCGATGGGATTAATCAGCCCCAGCATTTT. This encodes CASRDSDGINQPQHF.

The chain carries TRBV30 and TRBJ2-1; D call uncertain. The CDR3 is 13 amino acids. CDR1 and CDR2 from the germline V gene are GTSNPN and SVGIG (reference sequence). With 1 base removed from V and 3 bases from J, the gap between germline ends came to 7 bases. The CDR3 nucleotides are TGTGCCTGGAGTGGGGTTAGCTACAATGAGCAGTTCTTC. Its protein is CAWSGVSYNEQFF.

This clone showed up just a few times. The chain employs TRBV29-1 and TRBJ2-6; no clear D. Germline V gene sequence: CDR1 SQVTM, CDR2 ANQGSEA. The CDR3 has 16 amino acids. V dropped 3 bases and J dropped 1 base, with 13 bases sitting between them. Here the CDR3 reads CSVDEFGGSGANVLTF. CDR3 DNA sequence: TGCAGCGTTGACGAGTTTGGCGGATCTGGGGCCAACGTCCTGACTTTC.

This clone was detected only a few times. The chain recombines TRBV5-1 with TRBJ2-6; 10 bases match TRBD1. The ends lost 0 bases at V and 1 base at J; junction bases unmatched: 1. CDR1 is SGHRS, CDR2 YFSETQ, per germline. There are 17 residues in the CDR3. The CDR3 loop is CASSLGQGASGANVLTF. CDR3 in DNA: TGCGCCAGCAGCTTGGGACAGGGGGCTTCTGGGGCCAACGTCCTGACTTTC.

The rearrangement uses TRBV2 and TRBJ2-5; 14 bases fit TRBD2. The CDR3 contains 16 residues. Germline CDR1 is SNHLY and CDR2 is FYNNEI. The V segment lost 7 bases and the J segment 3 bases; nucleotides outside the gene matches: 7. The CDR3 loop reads CASTLQTSGGEETQYF. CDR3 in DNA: TGTGCCAGCACCCTCCAGACTAGCGGGGGGGAAGAGACCCAGTACTTC.

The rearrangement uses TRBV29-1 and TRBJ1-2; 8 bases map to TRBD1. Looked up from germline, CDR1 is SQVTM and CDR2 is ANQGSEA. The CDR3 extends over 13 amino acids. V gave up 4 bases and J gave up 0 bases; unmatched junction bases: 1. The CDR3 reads CSVGRGPNYGYTF. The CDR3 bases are TGCAGCGTTGGCAGGGGGCCTAACTATGGCTACACCTTC.

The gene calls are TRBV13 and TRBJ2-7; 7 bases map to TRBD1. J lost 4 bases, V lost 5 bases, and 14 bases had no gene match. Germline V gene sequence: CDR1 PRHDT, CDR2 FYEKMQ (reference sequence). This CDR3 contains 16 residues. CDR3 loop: CASSAPRQGDPYEQYF. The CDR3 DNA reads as TGTGCCAGCAGCGCCCCACGACAGGGTGACCCGTACGAGCAGTACTTC.

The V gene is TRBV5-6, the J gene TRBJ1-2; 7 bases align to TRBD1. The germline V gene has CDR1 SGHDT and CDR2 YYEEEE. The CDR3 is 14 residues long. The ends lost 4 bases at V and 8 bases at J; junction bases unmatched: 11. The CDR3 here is CASSARQGLGGYTF. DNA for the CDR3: TGTGCCAGCAGCGCCAGACAGGGCCTGGGAGGCTACACCTTC.

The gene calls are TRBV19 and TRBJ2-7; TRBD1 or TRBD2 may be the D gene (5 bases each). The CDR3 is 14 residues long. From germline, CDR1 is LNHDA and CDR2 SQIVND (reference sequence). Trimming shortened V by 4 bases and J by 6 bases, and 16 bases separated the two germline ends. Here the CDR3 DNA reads TGTGCCAGTAGTAACACAGGAGGCCCCGCCGAGCAGTACTTC. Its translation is CASSNTGGPAEQYF.

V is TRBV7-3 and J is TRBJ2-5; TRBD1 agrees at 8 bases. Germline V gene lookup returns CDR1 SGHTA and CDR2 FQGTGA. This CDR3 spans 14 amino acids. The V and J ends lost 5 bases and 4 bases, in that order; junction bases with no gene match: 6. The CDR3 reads CASSPGQGTETQYF. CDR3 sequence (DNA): TGTGCCAGCAGCCCCGGACAGGGAACAGAGACCCAGTACTTC.

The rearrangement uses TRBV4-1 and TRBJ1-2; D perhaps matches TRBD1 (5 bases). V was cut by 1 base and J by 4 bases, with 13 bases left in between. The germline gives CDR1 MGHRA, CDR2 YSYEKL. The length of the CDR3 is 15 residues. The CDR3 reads CASSQGDRDPYGYTF. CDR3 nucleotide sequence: TGCGCCAGCAGCCAAGGAGACCGGGACCCCTATGGCTACACCTTC.